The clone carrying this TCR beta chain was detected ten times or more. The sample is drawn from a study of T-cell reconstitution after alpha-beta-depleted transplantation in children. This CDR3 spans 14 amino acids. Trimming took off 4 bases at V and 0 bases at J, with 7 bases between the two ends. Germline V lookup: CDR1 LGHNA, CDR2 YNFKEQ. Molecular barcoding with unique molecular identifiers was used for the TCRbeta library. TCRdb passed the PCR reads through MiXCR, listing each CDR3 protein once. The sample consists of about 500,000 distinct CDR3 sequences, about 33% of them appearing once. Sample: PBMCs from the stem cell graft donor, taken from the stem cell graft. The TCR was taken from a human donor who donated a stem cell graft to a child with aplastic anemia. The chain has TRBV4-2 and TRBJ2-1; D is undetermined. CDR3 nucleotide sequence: TGTGCCAGCAGCCCCAGGAGCTCCTACAATGAGCAGTTCTTC. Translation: CASSPRSSYNEQFF.